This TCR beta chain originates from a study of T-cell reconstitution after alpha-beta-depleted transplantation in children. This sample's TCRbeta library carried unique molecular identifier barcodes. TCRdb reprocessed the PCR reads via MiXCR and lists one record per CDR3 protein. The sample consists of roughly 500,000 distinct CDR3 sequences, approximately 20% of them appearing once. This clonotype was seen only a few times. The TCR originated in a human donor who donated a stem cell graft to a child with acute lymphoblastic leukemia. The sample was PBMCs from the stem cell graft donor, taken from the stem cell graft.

As DNA, the CDR3 is TGCGCCAGCAGCTACGACAGGGGGCCCAACGAGCAGTACTTC. Its translation is CASSYDRGPNEQYF. The V gene is TRBV5-1, the J gene TRBJ2-7; 10 bases match TRBD1. V lost 3 bases to trimming and J lost 5 bases; unmatched junction nucleotides: 5. The CDR3 has 14 amino acids. Germline-derived CDR1 and CDR2 are SGHRS and YFSETQ. The entire variable domain, with the rest obtained from reference TRBV5-1 and TRBJ2-7, is as follows: KAGVTQTPRYLIKTRGQQVTLSCSPISGHRSVSWYQQTPGQGLQFLFEYFSETQRNKGNFPGRFSGRQFSNSRSEMNVSTLELGDSALYLCASSYDRGPNEQYFGPGTRLTVT.